The source of this T cell receptor (beta chain) is a study of OX40 agonist ivuxolimab in advanced cancers. Study outcomes and limitations: Expanded clones tended on average to be more numerous among CD8+ T cells than CD4+.

Researchers took blood at baseline, on cycle 4 day 1, and on cycle 7 day 1. Clones were sequenced by immunoSEQ multiplex PCR, and TCRdb holds only the in-frame ones, with some missing. Among 67,000 or so clones listed, about 88% were seen once. Comment on this clone: Its antigen is not known.

Germline CDR1 is MDHEN and CDR2 is SYDVKM. The CDR3 covers 13 residues. V lost 4 bases, J lost 5 bases, and 11 bases lay in between. The rearrangement links TRBV28 to TRBJ1-2; perhaps TRBD1 as D (5 bases). The sequenced sample was CD4+ or CD8+ T cells sorted from blood, obtained in a trial of the OX40 agonist ivuxolimab. This TCR was sampled from an adult with an advanced solid tumor such as melanoma, head and neck, liver or kidney cancer. The CDR3 DNA reads TGTGCCAGCAGTTCTGGGACGGTATATGGCTACACCTTC. This sequence encodes CASSSGTVYGYTF.